This record looks at one T cell receptor (beta chain) sequence and its context. Its matching antigen is unknown. Some clones are missing from TCRdb's copy, which holds only in-frame ones; the method was immunoSEQ multiplex PCR. Of some 24,000 clones in the sample, around nine tenths were seen once. The sample originates from a study of T cells in localized non-small cell lung cancer. Study findings and constraints: Clonality peaked in uninvolved adjacent lung rather than tumor. A median of 57 of the top 100 tumor clones appeared in adjacent lung, which was paired and uninvolved. Overall survival was longer when the density of T cells in the blood was higher.

Germline V gene lookup returns CDR1 MDHEN and CDR2 SYDVKM. The CDR3 length is 16 residues. V lost 2 bases and J lost 7, with 17 bases in between. The sequencing here drew on peripheral blood, taken before any cancer treatment. This clonotype was sampled from a woman aged 40-69 years with stage I lung adenocarcinoma. The rearrangement uses TRBV28 and TRBJ2-2; maybe TRBD2 (5 bases). The DNA for the CDR3 is TGTGCCAGCAGTTTAATAGGGAGAGCATCCAGCGGGGAGCTGTTTTTT. It encodes CASSLIGRASSGELFF. Supplemented by reference TRBV28 and TRBJ2-2, the full variable domain reads DVKVTQSSRYLVKRTGEKVFLECVQDMDHENMFWYRQDPGLGLRLIYFSYDVKMKEKGDIPEGYSVSREKKERFSLILESASTNQTSMYLCASSLIGRASSGELFFGEGSRLTVL.